Following are 21 T cell receptor beta chains from one sample sequenced in a study of blood T cell repertoires in COVID-19. Profiling relied on immunoSEQ multiplex PCR, and the TCRdb table lists in-frame clones only, not all of them. The sample holds nearly 350,000 clones, approximately 89% seen once. Sequencing was performed on peripheral blood. These receptors were collected from a woman under 30 who had recovered from COVID-19.

The gene calls are TRBV5-1 and TRBJ2-2; TRBD1 matches 8 bases. With 3 bases clipped from V and 4 bases from J, the junction kept 5 bases outside the gene matches. The length of the CDR3 is 15 residues. Germline V gene data show CDR1 as SGHRS and CDR2 as YFSETQ. CDR3 protein: CASSSDRVTTGELFF. CDR3 in DNA: TGCGCCAGCAGCTCGGACAGGGTCACCACCGGGGAGCTGTTTTTT. Drawing the rest from reference TRBV5-1 and TRBJ2-2, the complete variable domain is KAGVTQTPRYLIKTRGQQVTLSCSPISGHRSVSWYQQTPGQGLQFLFEYFSETQRNKGNFPGRFSGRQFSNSRSEMNVSTLELGDSALYLCASSSDRVTTGELFFGEGSRLTVL.

The rearrangement joins TRBV7-2 to TRBJ2-3; possible D gene TRBD2, 5 bases. Trimming left V 2 bases short and J 1 base short, with 10 bases between. The CDR3 is 15 amino acids. Germline CDR1 and CDR2: SGHTA and FQGNSA. Written as DNA, the CDR3 is TGTGCCAGCAGCTTACTAGCTTCCCGCACAGATACGCAGTATTTT. Encoded protein: CASSLLASRTDTQYF. The variable domain in full, with the rest retrieved from reference TRBV7-2 and TRBJ2-3, is GAGVSQSPSNKVTEKGKDVELRCDPISGHTALYWYRQSLGQGLEFLIYFQGNSAPDKSGLPSDRFSAERTGGSVSTLTIQRTQQEDSAVYLCASSLLASRTDTQYFGPGTRLTVL.

The chain uses TRBV28 and TRBJ2-1; 8 bases are shared with TRBD2. The CDR3 runs 14 residues. V dropped 2 bases and J dropped 10; count of bases not matched to a gene: 7. Germline CDR1 reads MDHEN; CDR2 reads SYDVKM. The CDR3 nucleotides read TGTGCCAGCAGTTTAAACCCAGCGGGAGAAGAGCAGTTCTTC. Amino acid sequence: CASSLNPAGEEQFF.

The CDR3 region has the DNA TGTGCCAGCAGCTTGATTGGAGGGGCAACAGATACGCAGTATTTT. It is translated as CASSLIGGATDTQYF. The chain couples TRBV5-6 to TRBJ2-3, with D tentatively TRBD2 (6 bases). This CDR3 comprises 15 residues. CDR1 is SGHDT, CDR2 YYEEEE, per germline. V shed 1 base and J shed 3 bases, with 12 bases lying between them.

This sequence joins TRBV6-2 or TRBV6-3 and TRBJ2-1, with 13 bases matching TRBD2. The length of the CDR3 is 17 residues. In germline, CDR1 is MNHEY, CDR2 SVGEGT. Trimming at V came to 5 bases and at J to 3 bases, leaving 7 bases not matched to a gene. The CDR3 nucleotides are TGTGCCAGCAGTCCCCGGACTAGCGGGAGTTTCTACAATGAGCAGTTCTTC. Its translation is CASSPRTSGSFYNEQFF.

This chain connects TRBV29-1 to TRBJ1-2; TRBD1 aligns across 11 bases. V lost 6 bases, J lost 8 bases, and 11 bases stayed unmatched. Germline V gene lookup returns CDR1 SQVTM and CDR2 ANQGSEA. This CDR3 contains 14 residues. The CDR3 sequence is CSVDIRDRGNGYTF. CDR3 bases: TGCAGCGTGGACATCCGGGACAGGGGGAACGGCTACACCTTC.

CDR3 region: CASLGPHYRGNPRGYTF. The CDR3 DNA reads as TGTGCCAGTCTTGGACCCCATTACAGGGGAAACCCAAGGGGCTACACCTTC. The V and J genes are TRBV2 and TRBJ1-2; 7 positions match TRBD1. The germline V gene has CDR1 SNHLY and CDR2 FYNNEI. The J segment lost 8 bases and the V segment lost 9 bases, leaving 24 bases of the junction unmatched. This CDR3 contains 17 residues. The variable domain in full, with the rest retrieved from reference TRBV2 and TRBJ1-2, is EPEVTQTPSHQVTQMGQEVILRCVPISNHLYFYWYRQILGQKVEFLVSFYNNEISEKSEIFDDQFSVERPDGSNFTLKIRSTKLEDSAMYFCASLGPHYRGNPRGYTFGSGTRLTVV.

The chain links TRBV4-1 to TRBJ2-3; the D gene is possibly TRBD2 (5 bases). Trimming shortened V by 4 bases and J by 1 base, and 15 bases separated the two germline ends. This CDR3 spans 16 amino acids. The germline CDR1 and CDR2 sequences are MGHRA and YSYEKL. CDR3 amino acids: CASSPAPGIRTDTQYF. CDR3 in DNA: TGCGCCAGCAGCCCGGCTCCGGGGATACGCACAGATACGCAGTATTTT.

The V gene is TRBV19, the J gene TRBJ1-1, with D maybe TRBD1 (5 bases). This CDR3 is 14 amino acids long. Germline loops: CDR1 LNHDA, CDR2 SQIVND (reference sequence). Trimming removed 8 bases from V and 1 base from J, with 14 bases in between. CDR3 nucleotides: TGTGCCAGTTCCACAGGTAGGCCGAACACTGAAGCTTTCTTT. Amino acids: CASSTGRPNTEAFF.

The chain uses TRBV5-5 and TRBJ1-2; D remains ambiguous. The length of the CDR3 is 13 residues. Germline CDR1 reads SGHKS; CDR2 reads YYEKEE (reference sequence). Between the trimmed V and J ends, which lost 3 bases and 2 bases, there was a span of 8 bases. This chain's CDR3 is CASSWRENYGYTF. The CDR3 DNA follows: TGTGCCAGCAGCTGGAGGGAGAACTATGGCTACACCTTC.

Here the CDR3 DNA reads TGTGCCAGCAGTTCCTCACTAGCGGACGATTACAATGAGCAGTTCTTC. As protein: CASSSSLADDYNEQFF. V gene TRBV2 combines with J gene TRBJ2-1, with 8 bases lining up with TRBD2. CDR3 length: 16 amino acids. The V and J ends lost 5 bases and 4 bases, in that order; junction bases with no gene match: 10. CDR1 and CDR2 from the germline V gene are SNHLY and FYNNEI.

J is TRBJ1-6 and V is TRBV11-3; D gene ambiguous. Trimming removed 0 bases from V and 8 bases from J, with 14 bases in between. Germline values: CDR1 SGHNT, CDR2 YENEEA. This CDR3 spans 16 amino acids. CDR3 in amino acids: CASSLDQNTGDSPLHF. The CDR3 DNA reads as TGTGCCAGCAGCTTAGATCAGAATACCGGGGATTCACCCCTCCACTTT.

The chain links TRBV15 to TRBJ1-1; D possibly corresponds to TRBD1 (5 bases). This CDR3 has 16 residues. In germline, CDR1 is LNHNV, CDR2 YYDKDF (reference sequence). Trimming shortened V by 5 bases and J by 1 base, and 17 bases separated the two germline ends. For the CDR3, the DNA is TGTGCCACCAGCGGCGGGGGGAGGGCATGGAACACTGAAGCTTTCTTT. Encoded protein: CATSGGGRAWNTEAFF.

V is TRBV5-4 and J is TRBJ1-6; a possible D gene is TRBD1 (5 bases). Germline V gene lookup returns CDR1 SGHNT and CDR2 YYREEE (reference sequence). The germline V and J ends were trimmed by 4 bases and 5 bases, with 19 bases remaining between them. This CDR3 has 17 amino acids. CDR3 protein: CASSAMGGAPDNSPLHF. The CDR3 DNA reads TGTGCCAGCAGCGCTATGGGAGGGGCCCCGGATAATTCACCCCTCCACTTT.

This chain joins TRBV5-6 and TRBJ1-3; D remains unclear. V dropped 0 bases and J dropped 0 bases, with 10 bases sitting between them. The germline gives CDR1 SGHDT, CDR2 YYEEEE. This CDR3 has 16 amino acids. Written as DNA, the CDR3 is TGTGCCAGCAGCTTGGCCGGGAGGAACTCTGGAAACACCATATATTTT. This gives the protein CASSLAGRNSGNTIYF.

V usage is TRBV6-2 or TRBV6-3 and J usage is TRBJ1-5; 7 nucleotides agree with TRBD1. The V and J ends lost 5 bases and 3 bases, in that order; junction bases with no gene match: 10. This CDR3 contains 16 residues. CDR1 and CDR2 from the germline V gene are MNHEY and SVGEGT. DNA for the CDR3: TGTGCCAGCAGTACTCGTGAGACAGGGCACAATCAGCCCCAGCATTTT. Protein product: CASSTRETGHNQPQHF.

The J gene is TRBJ1-1, the V gene TRBV5-4; D unresolved. The CDR3 spans 15 residues. Trimming shortened V by 4 bases and J by 3 bases, and 16 bases separated the two germline ends. CDR1 SGHNT and CDR2 YYREEE come from the germline V gene (reference sequence). CDR3 nucleotides: TGTGCCAGCAGCGGACTGGGCCCCGCGGACACTGAAGCTTTCTTT. This sequence encodes CASSGLGPADTEAFF.

The gene calls are TRBV29-1 and TRBJ1-1, with D maybe TRBD1 (6 bases). Germline V CDR1 and CDR2: SQVTM, ANQGSEA. CDR3 size: 12 residues. V lost 7 bases and J lost 4, with 13 bases in between. Written as DNA, the CDR3 is TGCAGCGCTGGGACACCCCCCACTGAAGCTTTCTTT. This gives the protein CSAGTPPTEAFF.

The genes are TRBV6-5 and TRBJ2-1; 7 bases are a match to TRBD1. J gave up 4 bases and V 9 bases, and 6 bases lay outside the gene matches. CDR1 is MNHEY, CDR2 SVGAGI, per germline. The CDR3 is 13 amino acids. Written as DNA, the CDR3 is TGTGCCAGTGCCGGGACAGTTTACAATGAGCAGTTCTTC. Translation gives CASAGTVYNEQFF.

The chain links TRBV2 to TRBJ1-1; D perhaps matches TRBD1 (6 bases). Germline assignment: CDR1 SNHLY and CDR2 FYNNEI. The CDR3 is 13 residues long. Trimming left V 8 bases short and J 5 bases short, with 15 bases between. CDR3 loop: CASRRGALTEAFF. DNA for the CDR3: TGTGCCAGCCGGCGGGGGGCGTTGACTGAAGCTTTCTTT.

V usage is TRBV10-3 and J usage is TRBJ1-2; D is uncertain. The V and J ends lost 6 bases and 7 bases respectively, with 18 bases between them. The germline V gene has CDR1 ENHRY and CDR2 SYGVKD. The CDR3 length is 14 residues. DNA for the CDR3: TGTGCCATCAGCCCCGCCGGGGAGAATGGTGGCTACACCTTC. Its translation is CAISPAGENGGYTF.